One and the same sample provided the 8 T cell receptor beta chains below, sequenced in a study of CD8 T cells in ankylosing spondylitis. TCRdb reprocessed the 5' RACE reads via MiXCR and lists one record per CDR3 protein. The data hold around 53,000 distinct CDR3 sequences, with 7.4% observed a single time. Sample: blood, either unsorted or a sorted T cell fraction (not recorded which). All receptors come from a female donor with ankylosing spondylitis or in good health (not recorded which).

The table lists this clonotype with many counts. This chain joins TRBV5-1 and TRBJ2-2; D is possibly TRBD1 or TRBD2 (6 bases each). CDR3 size: 15 residues. Germline-derived CDR1 and CDR2 are SGHRS and YFSETQ. The V end lost 2 bases, the J end lost 5 bases, and 13 bases lay between the germline ends. CDR3 nucleotide sequence: TGCGCCAGCAGCTTTAGGGGGACTGAAACCGGGGAGCTGTTTTTT. It encodes CASSFRGTETGELFF.

This clonotype was counted at least ten times. The chain joins TRBV12-3 or TRBV12-4 to TRBJ2-7, with D uncertain. V gave up 1 base and J gave up 2 bases, with 12 bases separating them. This CDR3 has 15 amino acids. As DNA, the CDR3 is TGTGCCAGCAGTTTAGGACTTTTGACGACCTACGAGCAGTACTTC. It is translated as CASSLGLLTTYEQYF.

This clonotype was recorded at least ten times. The rearrangement links TRBV12-3 or TRBV12-4 to TRBJ2-3; 11 nucleotides line up with TRBD2. The length of the CDR3 is 19 residues. V was pared by 8 bases and J by 0 bases, with 16 bases of the junction left unmatched. In DNA, the CDR3 is TGTGCCAGCTGTTCCCTACTTCTAGCGGGGGGTCCTAGCACAGATACGCAGTATTTT. It translates to CASCSLLLAGGPSTDTQYF.

At least ten counts were recorded for this clonotype. V and J are TRBV29-1 and TRBJ1-5; D unclear. CDR1 and CDR2 from the germline V gene are SQVTM and ANQGSEA. V dropped 4 bases and J dropped 1 base, with 11 bases sitting between them. The CDR3 is made up of 14 amino acids. CDR3 residues: CSVAPRLSNQPQHF. Here the CDR3 DNA reads TGCAGCGTTGCCCCCCGGTTGAGCAATCAGCCCCAGCATTTT.

This clonotype was seen at least ten times. The chain has TRBV5-1 and TRBJ1-4; D is undetermined. The CDR3 spans 15 residues. The germline V gene encodes CDR1 SGHRS and CDR2 YFSETQ. Trimming pared 0 bases from V and 4 bases from J, leaving 10 bases between. The CDR3 is CASSLEGSSNEKLFF. The CDR3 DNA reads TGCGCCAGCAGCTTGGAAGGATCAAGTAATGAAAAACTGTTTTTT.

The chain recombines TRBV20-1 with TRBJ2-6, with D possibly TRBD2 on 5 matching bases. The V and J ends lost 2 bases and 1 base respectively, with 18 bases between them. The CDR3 runs to 18 residues. Germline lookup yields CDR1 DFQATT and CDR2 SNEGSKA (reference sequence). In DNA form, the CDR3 reads TGCAGTGCTAGACCACCCGGGGTGAGGCGTTCTGGGGCCAACGTCCTGACTTTC. Translation: CSARPPGVRRSGANVLTF.

This clonotype was seen at least ten times. The chain uses TRBV11-2 and TRBJ2-4, with 10 bases fitting TRBD1. V dropped 0 bases and J dropped 9; count of bases not matched to a gene: 5. CDR3 length equals 15 residues. Germline loops: CDR1 SGHAT, CDR2 FQNNGV. The CDR3 region has the DNA TGTGCCAGCAGCTTAGAGCGGACAGGGGGGAGCATTCAGTACTTC. As protein: CASSLERTGGSIQYF.

This clonotype has ten or more counts. V usage is TRBV29-1 and J usage is TRBJ1-1, with TRBD1 matching 7 bases. Germline assignment: CDR1 SQVTM and CDR2 ANQGSEA. The junction had 12 bases not matched to a gene; V was cut back by 4 bases and J by 4 bases. The CDR3 consists of 15 residues. The CDR3 region is CSVVRGGELVTEAFF. The CDR3 DNA reads TGCAGCGTTGTCAGAGGGGGCGAACTGGTCACTGAAGCTTTCTTT.